The 19 T cell receptor beta chains given below trace back to one sample, sequenced in a study of blood T cell repertoires in COVID-19. Sequenced by immunoSEQ multiplex PCR; TCRdb stores in-frame clones only, minus some. This table has approximately 320,000 clones, just under 90% appearing once. Sequencing was performed on peripheral blood. These receptors were collected from a woman in her 30s with COVID-19, enrolled during active disease.

The chain is built from TRBV20-1 and TRBJ2-7, with no clear D. CDR3 length equals 11 residues. Trimming left V 3 bases short and J 6 bases short, with 9 bases between. Germline values: CDR1 DFQATT, CDR2 SNEGSKA (reference sequence). CDR3 coding DNA: TGCAGTGCTAGCCCCAAGCTCGAGCAGTACTTC. It translates to CSASPKLEQYF.

The CDR3 region has the DNA TGTGCCAGCAGCCAGGGACAGGGGGGGATCAATGAGCAGTTCTTC. Its translation: CASSQGQGGINEQFF. This rearrangement joins TRBV11-2 to TRBJ2-1; 11 nucleotides line up with TRBD1. The CDR3 spans 15 residues. In germline, CDR1 is SGHAT, CDR2 FQNNGV. With V trimmed by 5 bases and J by 6 bases, 6 bases remained unmatched.

The sample holds one count of this clone. The gene calls are TRBV28 and TRBJ2-3; 8 bases match TRBD1. The CDR3 sequence is 14 residues long. The V and J ends lost 5 bases and 11 bases, in that order; junction bases with no gene match: 12. Germline V gene sequence: CDR1 MDHEN, CDR2 SYDVKM. The CDR3 coding sequence is TGTGCCAGCAGTAACTCTCCGGGACAGGCTGTGCAGTATTTT. Translating it yields CASSNSPGQAVQYF.

The chain employs TRBV19 and TRBJ2-3; 8 positions match TRBD2. V was pared by 5 bases and J by 1 base, with 2 bases of the junction left unmatched. Germline V gene lookup returns CDR1 LNHDA and CDR2 SQIVND (reference sequence). CDR3 length equals 14 residues. The DNA of the CDR3 is TGTGCCAGTAGTTACGGGGGGGGCACAGATACGCAGTATTTT. Encoded protein: CASSYGGGTDTQYF.

V gene TRBV12-3 or TRBV12-4 combines with J gene TRBJ2-1, with 11 bases fitting TRBD2. The J segment lost 7 bases and the V segment lost 6 bases, leaving 2 bases of the junction unmatched. The length of the CDR3 is 13 residues. The DNA for the CDR3 is TGTGCCAGCAGGCTAGCGGGGGGAAATGAGCAGTTCTTC. The encoded protein is CASRLAGGNEQFF.

This clone was picked up one time. The chain combines TRBV24-1 with TRBJ2-7; maybe TRBD2 (6 bases). CDR3 length: 14 residues. Germline values: CDR1 KGHDR, CDR2 SFDVKD. Trimming left V 3 bases short and J 2 bases short, with 10 bases between. The CDR3 DNA sequence: TGTGCCACCAGTGATCACGGGGAGGCCTACGAGCAGTACTTC. It translates to CATSDHGEAYEQYF.

V gene TRBV7-9 combines with J gene TRBJ2-5; 14 bases align to TRBD2. This CDR3 comprises 18 residues. V dropped 2 bases and J dropped 5; count of bases not matched to a gene: 10. Per germline, CDR1 SEHNR and CDR2 FQNEAQ (reference sequence). CDR3 DNA sequence: TGTGCCAGCAGCTTATCCAGGACTAGCGGGGGGCAACAGGAGACCCAGTACTTC. Its translation is CASSLSRTSGGQQETQYF.

V and J are TRBV6-5 and TRBJ2-7, with TRBD1 as a possible D gene (6 bases). Trimming left V 4 bases short and J 3 bases short, with 7 bases between. This CDR3 region has 12 residues. Germline assignment: CDR1 MNHEY and CDR2 SVGAGI. The CDR3 here is CASSWTDYEQYF. The CDR3 region has the DNA TGTGCCAGCAGTTGGACAGACTACGAGCAGTACTTC.

The chain recombines TRBV25-1 with TRBJ1-1; no definite D call. The CDR3 length is 15 residues. Deletions cut 3 bases from V and 3 bases from J, with 14 bases between. Germline CDR1 and CDR2: MGHDK and SYGVNS. CDR3 sequence (DNA): TGTGCCAGCAGTGAGACCGCAAACGGGGACACTGAAGCTTTCTTT. Protein product: CASSETANGDTEAFF.

The rearrangement joins TRBV7-9 to TRBJ1-1, with D perhaps matching TRBD1 (5 bases). Germline V gives CDR1 SEHNR, CDR2 FQNEAQ (reference sequence). The CDR3 loop spans 13 amino acids. Trimming removed 5 bases from V and 2 bases from J, with 9 bases in between. CDR3 loop: CASSTTGNTEAFF. CDR3 sequence (DNA): TGTGCCAGCAGCACAACAGGTAACACTGAAGCTTTCTTT.

This clone was picked up one time. The chain couples TRBV28 to TRBJ2-7; D might be TRBD2 (6 bases). Germline loops: CDR1 MDHEN, CDR2 SYDVKM. Trimming stripped 5 bases from V and 1 base from J, with 12 bases between. This CDR3 has 14 amino acids. Written as DNA, the CDR3 is TGTGCCAGCAGTCTCATTGGAGGGTCCTACGAGCAGTACTTC. Its translation is CASSLIGGSYEQYF.

This clone was counted ten times or more. V is TRBV12-3 or TRBV12-4 and J is TRBJ1-1; tentatively, D is TRBD1 (5 bases). V was clipped by 5 bases and J by 5 bases, with 9 bases between them. CDR3 length equals 12 residues. The CDR3 sequence is CASSKTETEAFF. The CDR3 region has the DNA TGTGCCAGCAGTAAGACAGAAACTGAAGCTTTCTTT.

The genes are TRBV6-4 and TRBJ2-2, with TRBD1 matching over 11 bases. J gave up 8 bases and V 5 bases, and 7 bases lay outside the gene matches. Germline loops: CDR1 MRHNA, CDR2 SNTAGT. The CDR3 is 15 amino acids. Written as DNA, the CDR3 is TGTGCCAGCAGTCCGCTGGACAGGGGGCATGGGGAGCTGTTTTTT. As protein: CASSPLDRGHGELFF.

This chain links TRBV27 with TRBJ1-1; D is unresolved. Germline CDR1 MNHEY, CDR2 SMNVEV (reference sequence). V was trimmed by 4 bases and J by 6 bases, leaving 15 bases between them. The CDR3 runs to 14 residues. The CDR3 spells CASSSGGLDSEAFF. The CDR3 DNA reads as TGTGCCAGCAGTTCAGGAGGGCTGGATTCTGAAGCTTTCTTT.

J is TRBJ2-1 and V is TRBV5-1; D unresolved. This CDR3 is 12 amino acids long. Germline V lookup: CDR1 SGHRS, CDR2 YFSETQ. Trimming stripped 4 bases from V and 12 bases from J, with 14 bases between. The CDR3 region is CASSPPGYGQFF. In nucleotides, the CDR3 is TGCGCCAGCAGCCCCCCAGGCTATGGGCAGTTCTTC.

This sequence joins TRBV19 and TRBJ1-5; TRBD1 matches 8 bases. J gave up 9 bases and V 5 bases, and 15 bases lay outside the gene matches. Germline CDR1 and CDR2: LNHDA and SQIVND (reference sequence). This CDR3 comprises 16 residues. CDR3 sequence: CASSSQGAPGIGPQHF. The CDR3 nucleotides read TGTGCCAGTAGTTCCCAGGGGGCGCCGGGGATAGGGCCCCAGCATTTT.

V is TRBV30 and J is TRBJ2-2, with 8 bases aligning to TRBD1. Germline CDR1 is GTSNPN and CDR2 is SVGIG (reference sequence). The length of the CDR3 is 13 residues. V lost 6 bases, J lost 7 bases, and 7 bases stayed unmatched. Here the CDR3 reads CACRQGWSGELFF. CDR3 sequence (DNA): TGTGCCTGCCGACAGGGGTGGAGCGGGGAGCTGTTTTTT.

The chain uses TRBV7-2 and TRBJ2-2; D is perhaps TRBD2 (5 bases). Looked up from germline, CDR1 is SGHTA and CDR2 is FQGNSA. This CDR3 has 16 residues. Trimming shortened V by 1 base and J by 7 bases, and 16 bases separated the two germline ends. The CDR3 DNA is TGTGCCAGCAGCTTAGTTGCGGGCGACGTTGGCGGGGAGCTGTTTTTT. It translates to CASSLVAGDVGGELFF.

The chain is built from TRBV7-2 and TRBJ1-5, with D possibly matching TRBD1 (6 bases). The CDR3 sequence is 16 residues long. The germline CDR1 and CDR2 sequences are SGHTA and FQGNSA. V was trimmed by 5 bases and J by 9 bases, leaving 23 bases between them. CDR3 DNA: TGTGCCAGCAGCCCTGACCCTACAGGGCTCCTTAGGCCCCAGCATTTT. This sequence encodes CASSPDPTGLLRPQHF.